This is a list of T cell receptor beta chains from one sample in a study of regulatory T cells in long-lasting Graves disease. TCRdb re-called the multiplex PCR reads through MiXCR, storing one row per CDR3 protein. The table lists 450,000 to 600,000 distinct CDR3 sequences, around 15% of them singletons. This sample was shared with a second study, whose subject was T cells in Graves' hyperthyroidism and ophthalmopathy.

The material was peripheral blood mononuclear cells (PBMCs), obtained at new diagnosis, from a patient treated with antithyroid drugs. Source of these receptors: a man between 40 and 49 years old with Graves disease. Each CDR3 is given with its conserved first and last residue. The D gene is left open where the match is weak. Clone sizes are given selectively: once, few, many, or a class where the clone is expanded.

>TRBV12-3/TRBV12-4|many|NA|TRBJ2-5
CASSLRPFETQYF
TGTGCCAGCAGTTTACGCCCCTTTGAGACCCAGTACTTC
>TRBV14|NA|NA|TRBJ2-1
CASSQDWDSYEQFF
TGTGCCAGCAGCCAAGACTGGGACTCCTACGAGCAGTTCTTC
>TRBV2|many|NA|TRBJ2-6
CASRGGGANVLTF
TGTGCCAGCAGGGGCGGTGGGGCCAACGTCCTGACTTTC
>TRBV20-1|many|TRBD2|TRBJ2-7
CSARDYTSGQVYEQYF
TGCAGTGCTAGAGATTATACTAGCGGGCAAGTCTACGAGCAGTACTTC
>TRBV29-1|many|NA|TRBJ2-1
CSVEDRRERAAGNEQFF
TGCAGCGTTGAAGATCGACGGGAGCGCGCAGCAGGCAATGAGCAGTTCTTC
>TRBV5-1|few|NA|TRBJ2-7
CASRREFMSYEQYF
TGCGCCAGCCGCCGAGAATTTATGTCCTACGAGCAGTACTTC
>TRBV3-1|many|TRBD2|TRBJ2-1
CASRESGLGDEQFF
TGTGCCAGCAGAGAATCGGGACTAGGAGACGAGCAGTTCTTC
>TRBV20-1|NA|NA|TRBJ2-7
CSAHRDSYEQYF
TGCAGTGCCCACAGGGACTCCTACGAGCAGTACTTC
>TRBV9|NA|NA|TRBJ2-7
CASSSQGTPSYEQYF
TGTGCCAGCAGCTCCCAAGGAACCCCCTCCTACGAGCAGTACTTC
>TRBV12-3/TRBV12-4|many|TRBD1|TRBJ1-2
CASSPGGNYGYTF
TGTGCCAGCAGTCCAGGGGGAAACTATGGCTACACCTTC
>TRBV6-2/TRBV6-3|many|TRBD1|TRBJ1-6
CASSRYRDRNSPLHF
TGTGCCAGCAGTAGGTATAGGGACAGAAATTCACCCCTCCACTTT
>TRBV20-1|many|TRBD1|TRBJ2-7
CSATGTASYEQYF
TGCAGTGCTACCGGGACAGCCTCCTACGAGCAGTACTTC
>TRBV19|NA|TRBD2|TRBJ2-3
CASRPSSGTDTQYF
TGTGCCAGTAGACCTTCTAGCGGGACAGATACGCAGTATTTT
>TRBV6-5|NA|NA|TRBJ2-1
CASSYPGRLEQFF
TGTGCCAGCAGTTACCCAGGACGGCTAGAGCAGTTCTTC
>TRBV6-2/TRBV6-3|NA|TRBD1|TRBJ2-1
CASSYRTGDEQFF
TGTGCCAGCAGTTACAGGACAGGGGATGAGCAGTTCTTC
>TRBV11-2|many|NA|TRBJ2-1
CASSLNEQFF
TGTGCCAGCAGCCTCAATGAGCAGTTCTTC
>TRBV2|many|NA|TRBJ2-5
CASSDLGNQETQYF
TGTGCCAGCAGTGATTTGGGGAACCAAGAGACCCAGTACTTC
>TRBV20-1|NA|TRBD2|TRBJ2-5
CSATTSGRARGGTQYF
TGCAGTGCCACGACTAGTGGGAGGGCCCGGGGTGGGACCCAGTACTTC
>TRBV11-3|many|TRBD1|TRBJ2-2
CASSPYRGTGANTGELFF
TGTGCCAGCAGCCCCTATCGGGGGACAGGGGCGAACACCGGGGAGCTGTTTTTT
>TRBV4-1|many|NA|TRBJ2-1
CASSQDRGKGDEQFF
TGCGCCAGCAGCCAAGATAGGGGGAAAGGCGATGAGCAGTTCTTC
>TRBV6-5|many|NA|TRBJ2-7
CASSYTGRTYEQYF
TGTGCCAGCAGTTATACAGGGAGAACCTACGAGCAGTACTTC
>TRBV6-1|NA|NA|TRBJ2-7
CASSVVSTYEQYF
TGTGCCAGCAGTGTCGTCAGTACCTACGAGCAGTACTTC
>TRBV3-1|many|TRBD2|TRBJ2-2
CASSPLGVAGGTGELFF
TGTGCCAGCAGCCCTCTGGGGGTTGCGGGAGGCACCGGGGAGCTGTTTTTT
>TRBV6-5|many|NA|TRBJ2-7
CASSYGRDTNYEQYF
TGTGCCAGCAGTTACGGGCGGGACACCAACTACGAGCAGTACTTC
>TRBV28|NA|TRBD1|TRBJ2-3
CASIPTRTGTDTQYF
TGTGCCAGCATCCCCACTCGGACAGGTACAGATACGCAGTATTTT
>TRBV20-1|NA|NA|TRBJ2-4
CSARRPDLAKNIQYF
TGCAGTGCTAGACGCCCAGACCTAGCCAAAAACATTCAGTACTTC
>TRBV4-3|NA|TRBD2|TRBJ2-5
CASSQEAAGGPQETQYF
TGCGCCAGCAGCCAAGAAGCAGCGGGAGGACCCCAAGAGACCCAGTACTTC
>TRBV28|many|NA|TRBJ2-2
CASSQSRERNTGELFF
TGTGCCAGCAGTCAATCGCGGGAAAGGAACACCGGGGAGCTGTTTTTT
>TRBV7-6|few|NA|TRBJ1-1
CASSLGVGQMNTEAFF
TGTGCCAGCAGCTTAGGTGTGGGCCAAATGAACACTGAAGCTTTCTTT
>TRBV7-9|NA|TRBD1|TRBJ1-4
CASSWTGTGDEKLFF
TGTGCCAGCAGCTGGACCGGGACAGGGGATGAAAAACTGTTTTTT
>TRBV5-1|NA|NA|TRBJ1-6
CASSLEAATGSPLHF
TGCGCCAGCAGCTTGGAAGCAGCTACAGGGTCACCCCTCCACTTT
>TRBV6-5|few|NA|TRBJ2-7
CASSYISREQYF
TGTGCCAGCAGTTATATCTCCCGCGAGCAGTACTTC
>TRBV30|NA|NA|TRBJ1-2
CAWTDIGFSDYGYTF
TGTGCCTGGACCGATATAGGGTTTTCGGACTATGGCTACACCTTC